Shown below are 28 T cell receptor beta chains from a single sample sequenced in a study of CD8 T cells in Susac syndrome. Reverse transcription of about 0.45 to 1 ug RNA was performed with random hexamers. TCRdb analysed the immunoSEQ multiplex PCR reads with MiXCR anew, one entry per CDR3 protein. Of around 150,000 distinct CDR3 sequences listed, around 95% are singletons. Sequencing used CD8+ T cells from PBMCs. The receptors come from a human donor with Susac syndrome.

V and J are TRBV5-6 and TRBJ2-7; D remains unclear. The germline gives CDR1 SGHDT, CDR2 YYEEEE. Trimming cost V 1 base and J 6 bases, with 8 bases left between them. The CDR3 runs to 12 residues. The CDR3 sequence: CASSLTVSEQYF. CDR3 in DNA: TGTGCCAGCAGCTTGACGGTATCCGAGCAGTACTTC.

The chain recombines TRBV2 with TRBJ1-2, with a weak D call TRBD1 (5 bases). The CDR3 contains 13 residues. Per germline, CDR1 SNHLY and CDR2 FYNNEI. Deletions cut 0 bases from V and 6 bases from J, with 8 bases between. CDR3 sequence: CASSEAGGDGYTF. CDR3 nucleotides: TGTGCCAGCAGTGAAGCTGGAGGGGATGGCTACACCTTC.

The CDR3 nucleotides are TGTGCCAGCAGAACGGGGTTTGACATTCAGTACTTC. It specifies CASRTGFDIQYF. The chain uses TRBV6-5 and TRBJ2-4, with D tentatively TRBD2 (5 bases). V lost 6 bases, J lost 8 bases, and 11 bases lay in between. Per the germline V gene, CDR1 is MNHEY and CDR2 is SVGAGI. The CDR3 is 12 residues long.

This chain joins TRBV15 and TRBJ2-5; D is undetermined. Germline values: CDR1 LNHNV, CDR2 YYDKDF (reference sequence). The CDR3 totals 13 residues. Trimming took 5 bases from V and 0 from J, leaving 7 bases between them. The DNA of the CDR3 is TGTGCCACCAGCTGGACCAACCAAGAGACCCAGTACTTC. This translates into CATSWTNQETQYF.

V usage is TRBV7-9 and J usage is TRBJ1-2, with D unresolved. The germline V and J ends were trimmed by 5 bases and 4 bases, with 23 bases remaining between them. Germline CDR1 reads SEHNR; CDR2 reads FQNEAQ (reference sequence). This CDR3 comprises 17 residues. In DNA form, the CDR3 reads TGTGCCAGCAGCCGAGGGTGGGCAGACGTCGATCCCTATGGCTACACCTTC. It translates to CASSRGWADVDPYGYTF.

The chain uses TRBV3-1 and TRBJ2-3, with D possibly matching TRBD2 (5 bases). Germline V gene lookup returns CDR1 LGHDT and CDR2 YNNKEL (reference sequence). The CDR3 is made up of 18 amino acids. V lost 4 bases to trimming and J lost 6 bases, with 26 bases between them. The CDR3: CASSRVDPIAIKRDTQYF. In nucleotides, the CDR3 is TGTGCCAGCAGCCGCGTCGACCCCATAGCGATCAAAAGGGATACGCAGTATTTT.

The genes are TRBV5-6 and TRBJ2-7, with D tentatively TRBD1 (5 bases). V gave up 4 bases and J gave up 4 bases, with 15 bases separating them. The germline CDR1 and CDR2 sequences are SGHDT and YYEEEE. This CDR3 has 14 residues. The CDR3: CASSGEERGYEQYF. DNA of the CDR3: TGTGCCAGCAGCGGGGAAGAAAGGGGTTACGAGCAGTACTTC.

V is TRBV5-4 and J is TRBJ2-7, with 9 bases that match TRBD2. Trimming at V came to 3 bases and at J to 7 bases, leaving 14 bases not matched to a gene. In germline, CDR1 is SGHNT, CDR2 YYREEE (reference sequence). CDR3 length: 16 residues. The CDR3 region has the DNA TGTGCCAGCAGCTCCCATCTAGCGGGGATTGTAGGGGAGCAGTACTTC. Amino acid sequence: CASSSHLAGIVGEQYF.

The chain has TRBV28 and TRBJ2-1; 8 bases line up with TRBD1. This CDR3 is 15 amino acids long. The germline CDR1 and CDR2 sequences are MDHEN and SYDVKM. Trimming at V came to 1 base and at J to 6 bases, leaving 5 bases not matched to a gene. The CDR3 spells CASSLSTGAINEQFF. As DNA, the CDR3 is TGTGCCAGCAGTTTATCGACAGGGGCCATCAATGAGCAGTTCTTC.

This clonotype is a singleton in its sample. The chain joins TRBV3-1 to TRBJ1-2; D possibly corresponds to TRBD1 (6 bases). The CDR3 consists of 15 residues. In germline, CDR1 is LGHDT, CDR2 YNNKEL (reference sequence). Trimming removed 0 bases at V and 4 bases at J, with 12 bases between. This CDR3 reads CASSQDSGQPYGYTF. The CDR3 DNA reads TGTGCCAGCAGCCAAGATTCTGGACAGCCCTATGGCTACACCTTC.

CDR3: CASSPQNRGQYF. For the CDR3, the DNA is TGTGCCAGCAGCCCACAGAACCGGGGCCAGTACTTC. The rearrangement uses TRBV7-9 and TRBJ2-5, with D maybe TRBD2 (5 bases). Germline loops: CDR1 SEHNR, CDR2 FQNEAQ (reference sequence). This CDR3 region has 12 residues. Trimming removed 5 bases from V and 10 bases from J, with 14 bases in between.

The rearrangement uses TRBV5-6 and TRBJ1-1, with D maybe TRBD1 (5 bases). V was shortened by 7 bases and J by 11 bases, with 24 bases between the two germline ends. The CDR3 is 14 residues long. Per the germline V gene, CDR1 is SGHDT and CDR2 is YYEEEE. The CDR3: CASQYGVGVVGAFF. CDR3 DNA: TGTGCCAGCCAATATGGAGTGGGGGTCGTCGGCGCTTTCTTT. The variable domain in full, with the rest retrieved from reference TRBV5-6 and TRBJ1-1, is DAGVTQSPTHLIKTRGQQVTLRCSPKSGHDTVSWYQQALGQGPQFIFQYYEEEERQRGNFPDRFSGHQFPNYSSELNVNALLLGDSALYLCASQYGVGVVGAFFGQGTRLTVV.

This chain joins TRBV29-1 and TRBJ2-3; TRBD1 matches at 10 bases. This CDR3 is 15 amino acids long. Per germline, CDR1 SQVTM and CDR2 ANQGSEA. Losses at the gene ends were 1 base for V and 1 base for J; bases not matched to a gene: 2. This chain's CDR3 is CSVEAGQGGTDTQYF. The CDR3 DNA sequence: TGCAGCGTTGAAGCTGGACAGGGGGGCACAGATACGCAGTATTTT.

The chain links TRBV4-1 to TRBJ2-1; 9 bases are a match to TRBD2. CDR3 length equals 14 residues. Trimming at V came to 0 bases and at J to 10 bases, leaving 4 bases not matched to a gene. CDR1 and CDR2 (germline): MGHRA, YSYEKL. The DNA of the CDR3 is TGCGCCAGCAGCCAAGAGGGACTAGCAAGCGAGCAGTTCTTC. It yields the protein CASSQEGLASEQFF.

The rearrangement links TRBV19 to TRBJ2-7; D ambiguous. The CDR3 sequence is 13 residues long. Germline values: CDR1 LNHDA, CDR2 SQIVND (reference sequence). The V and J ends lost 1 base and 5 bases respectively, with 9 bases between them. This CDR3 reads CASSIAGADEQYF. CDR3 in DNA: TGTGCCAGTAGTATAGCGGGTGCGGACGAGCAGTACTTC. The full variable domain, rest sourced from reference TRBV19 and TRBJ2-7, is DGGITQSPKYLFRKEGQNVTLSCEQNLNHDAMYWYRQDPGQGLRLIYYSQIVNDFQKGDIAEGYSVSREKKESFPLTVTSAQKNPTAFYLCASSIAGADEQYFGPGTRLTVT.

This rearrangement joins TRBV24-1 to TRBJ2-7; TRBD2 matches 7 bases. The CDR3 spans 15 residues. Per the germline V gene, CDR1 is KGHDR and CDR2 is SFDVKD. Trimming removed 4 bases from V and 3 bases from J; junction bases left unmatched: 8. The CDR3 coding sequence is TGTGCCACCAGTGACGCGGGAGCGAGTTTCTACGAGCAGTACTTC. Translated, it gives CATSDAGASFYEQYF.

The J gene is TRBJ2-3, the V gene TRBV12-3 or TRBV12-4; no definite D call. V lost 4 bases and J lost 3, with 11 bases in between. There are 14 residues in the CDR3. CDR3 nucleotide sequence: TGTGCCAGCAGTTCCCGGGCCCGAACAGATACGCAGTATTTT. This gives the protein CASSSRARTDTQYF.

This chain links TRBV4-1 with TRBJ2-5, with D possibly being TRBD1 (6 bases). Trimming stripped 8 bases from V and 4 bases from J, with 8 bases between. The CDR3 is 11 residues long. In germline, CDR1 is MGHRA, CDR2 YSYEKL. The chain's CDR3 is CASAGAETQYF. The CDR3 coding sequence is TGCGCCAGCGCAGGGGCAGAGACCCAGTACTTC.

The genes are TRBV7-9 and TRBJ2-1; D may be TRBD2 (6 bases). Trimming took off 4 bases at V and 4 bases at J, with 23 bases between the two ends. This CDR3 is 18 amino acids long. Germline lookup yields CDR1 SEHNR and CDR2 FQNEAQ (reference sequence). The DNA of the CDR3 is TGTGCCAGCAGCTCAAACTCTCAGGGCCAAGGGAGGTACAATGAGCAGTTCTTC. Amino acids: CASSSNSQGQGRYNEQFF.

The chain employs TRBV6-2 or TRBV6-3 and TRBJ2-7, with a weak D call TRBD1 (6 bases). The CDR3 runs 11 residues. Trimming took 8 bases from V and 6 from J, leaving 11 bases between them. Germline lookup yields CDR1 MNHEY and CDR2 SVGEGT. The CDR3 sequence is CASLSGVEQYF. The CDR3 coding sequence is TGTGCCAGCCTCTCAGGGGTCGAGCAGTACTTC.

The table lists this clonotype with a few counts. The V call is TRBV9, the J call TRBJ1-1; D perhaps matches TRBD1 (5 bases). Germline CDR1 SGDLS, CDR2 YYNGEE. The ends were cut back, 2 bases at V and 0 bases at J, with 11 bases in the middle. There are 15 residues in the CDR3. As DNA, the CDR3 is TGTGCCAGCAGCGTCGGCGGGGGGATGAACACTGAAGCTTTCTTT. Translated: CASSVGGGMNTEAFF.

The chain carries TRBV5-6 and TRBJ2-5, with 8 positions matching TRBD2. The CDR3 covers 16 residues. Germline V gene sequence: CDR1 SGHDT, CDR2 YYEEEE. The V gene end was trimmed by 4 bases and the J gene end by 4 bases; junction bases not matched to a gene: 12. CDR3 sequence: CASSLQSGSPRETQYF. CDR3 nucleotides: TGTGCCAGCAGCCTTCAGAGCGGGAGTCCGCGAGAGACCCAGTACTTC. Variable domain in full (rest from reference TRBV5-6 and TRBJ2-5): DAGVTQSPTHLIKTRGQQVTLRCSPKSGHDTVSWYQQALGQGPQFIFQYYEEEERQRGNFPDRFSGHQFPNYSSELNVNALLLGDSALYLCASSLQSGSPRETQYFGPGTRLLVL.

The CDR3 here is CATQSQGTGGYNEQFF. The CDR3 DNA is TGTGCCACCCAGAGTCAAGGGACAGGGGGTTACAATGAGCAGTTCTTC. The J gene is TRBJ2-1, the V gene TRBV24-1; 11 nucleotides align to TRBD1. With V trimmed by 9 bases and J by 4 bases, 10 bases remained unmatched. This CDR3 is built from 16 residues. The V gene's germline CDR1 is KGHDR and CDR2 SFDVKD.

The CDR3 region has the DNA TGTGCCAAAGGGGATCACACTGAAGCTTTCTTT. Protein product: CAKGDHTEAFF. The J gene is TRBJ1-1, the V gene TRBV24-1; D perhaps matches TRBD1 (5 bases). Germline CDR1 is KGHDR and CDR2 is SFDVKD. This CDR3 has 11 residues. V lost 11 bases and J lost 3, with 9 bases in between.

This chain joins TRBV9 and TRBJ2-7, with 9 nucleotides matching TRBD2. Germline CDR1 SGDLS, CDR2 YYNGEE. CDR3 size: 16 residues. Germline trimming cut 4 bases from V and 3 bases from J; bases unmatched to any gene: 11. The CDR3 is CASSPLAGQKIYEQYF. For the CDR3, the DNA is TGTGCCAGCAGCCCTCTAGCGGGACAGAAAATCTACGAGCAGTACTTC.

The rearrangement uses TRBV30 and TRBJ1-1; D unclear. The CDR3 is made up of 12 amino acids. V lost 4 bases, J lost 6 bases, and 12 bases lay in between. The germline V gene has CDR1 GTSNPN and CDR2 SVGIG (reference sequence). The CDR3 bases are TGTGCCTGGACTGGCCTCGCGGCTGAAGCTTTCTTT. As protein: CAWTGLAAEAFF.

The V call is TRBV9, the J call TRBJ2-6, with TRBD1 identical over 9 bases. The CDR3 length is 18 residues. Germline V CDR1 and CDR2: SGDLS, YYNGEE. Trimming removed 0 bases from V and 1 base from J; junction bases left unmatched: 5. CDR3 protein: CASSVATDRGSGANVLTF. The CDR3, as DNA: TGTGCCAGCAGCGTAGCTACGGACAGGGGTTCTGGGGCCAACGTCCTGACTTTC.

The chain is built from TRBV5-1 and TRBJ2-1, with 15 bases lining up with TRBD2. Germline V CDR1 and CDR2: SGHRS, YFSETQ. The CDR3 sequence is 19 residues long. After removal of 4 bases from V and 2 bases from J, the junction contained 10 bases not matched to a gene. CDR3 nucleotide sequence: TGCGCCAGCAGCCCCGGGACTAGCGGGAGGATTAGAGCCTACAATGAGCAGTTCTTC. It is translated as CASSPGTSGRIRAYNEQFF. Filled out from reference TRBV5-1 and TRBJ2-1, the complete variable domain reads KAGVTQTPRYLIKTRGQQVTLSCSPISGHRSVSWYQQTPGQGLQFLFEYFSETQRNKGNFPGRFSGRQFSNSRSEMNVSTLELGDSALYLCASSPGTSGRIRAYNEQFFGPGTRLTVL.